Listed below are T cell receptor beta chains from one sample, sequenced in a study of T cell repertoires in cytomegalovirus infection. MiXCR, run by TCRdb on the reads, gives a single entry per CDR3 protein. The sample consists of approximately 990,000 distinct CDR3 sequences, roughly 30% of them appearing once. No cognate antigen is known for these TCRs. The sequences come from cultured CD8+ T cells from PBMCs, collected from culture after CMV antigen stimulation. The receptors derive from a human donor in good health (CMV status not recorded). Some clones in this sample may be carry-over from other donors' samples. Each CDR3 is given without its conserved first and last residue.

V	J	CDR3
TRBV4-1	TRBJ1-1	ASSQSALGPYAF
TRBV27	TRBJ1-5	ASSVWGQPQH
TRBV28	TRBJ1-4	ASSLWDSNEKLF
TRBV6-5	TRBJ1-6	ASRPTGFVNSPLH
TRBV7-8	TRBJ2-1	ASSLWAPDSRNEQF
TRBV12-3/TRBV12-4	TRBJ2-2	ANSFPTILTSGGNTGELF
TRBV15	TRBJ1-1	ATSGEGTTRGEAF
TRBV6-2/TRBV6-3	TRBJ1-1	ASRGVTGQTEAF
TRBV10-3	TRBJ2-1	AIKMGQNNEQF
TRBV7-9	TRBJ1-1	ASSLLKVGTEAF
TRBV29-1	TRBJ2-2	SVVKSANTGELF
TRBV27	TRBJ2-3	ASSSHSRGGNTQY
TRBV12-3/TRBV12-4	TRBJ2-1	ASSRNGLGDNEQF
TRBV7-9	TRBJ2-1	ASSPLGGEQF
TRBV2	TRBJ1-3	ASVRGYSGNTIY
TRBV7-6	TRBJ2-7	ASSLVQGDPYEQY
TRBV27	TRBJ2-1	ASSFIGGKDNEQF
TRBV7-9	TRBJ2-7	ASSPLEGLHSYEQY
TRBV7-9	TRBJ2-1	ASSLRPGRSYNEQF
TRBV27	TRBJ1-5	ASSQLTENSNQPQH
TRBV7-2	TRBJ1-3	ASSLALGIPPGNTIY
TRBV7-2	TRBJ2-7	ASSPLPTRFFGEQY
TRBV12-3/TRBV12-4	TRBJ1-2	ASSSTGSNYGYT
TRBV6-4	TRBJ2-2	ASSDTNTGELF
TRBV7-8	TRBJ1-2	ASTTGGSEGYT